This TCR beta chain was observed in a study of radiotherapy plus CTLA-4 blockade in lung cancer. The wider study: 18% of patients responded objectively, and roughly 34% achieved disease control.

Sequencing used immunoSEQ multiplex PCR; TCRdb keeps in-frame clones, though not all of them. This table holds some 51,000 clones, roughly 83% found once. Chemo-refractory metastatic non-small-cell lung cancer patients received focal radiation with ipilimumab CTLA-4 blockade. This CDR3 is 14 amino acids long. The germline CDR1 and CDR2 sequences are WNHNN and SYGVQD (reference sequence). Trimming took off 11 bases at V and 2 bases at J, with 13 bases between the two ends. As for this clone: No antigen is known for it.

Study-wide findings and caveats: Early blood T cell clone changes and increased post-radiation serum interferon-beta were reportedly the strongest response predictors.

The sequence derives from a human donor with non-small cell lung cancer who had a complete response to radiotherapy plus ipilimumab. The material sequenced was peripheral blood, taken from a patient treated with radiotherapy plus ipilimumab. The rearrangement joins TRBV10-1 to TRBJ2-6; D may be TRBD2 (5 bases). The CDR3 DNA reads TGCGCCTCAGCGGCCGGGACTGGGGCCAACGTCCTGACTTTC. Its protein is CASAAGTGANVLTF.